A single sample is the source of the 24 T cell receptor beta chains below, sequenced in a study of identical twins. MiXCR, applied by TCRdb to the 5' RACE reads, yields one record per CDR3 protein. Altogether 690,000 or so distinct CDR3 sequences are present, roughly 6% being singletons, with the ten largest covering roughly 2%. Sequenced input: naive T cells sorted from blood. These receptors originate from a man in his late teens or twenties in good health.

This clonotype was seen only a few times. The CDR3 loop is CASTAGGAFGQETQYF. In nucleotides, the CDR3 is TGTGCCAGCACGGCAGGGGGTGCATTTGGCCAAGAGACCCAGTACTTC. The V gene is TRBV12-3 or TRBV12-4, the J gene TRBJ2-5, with TRBD1 matching over 7 bases. The V and J ends lost 7 bases and 1 base, in that order; junction bases with no gene match: 12. CDR3 size: 16 residues.

This clonotype occurred many times. This chain's CDR3 is CASSQGTSGYEQYV. The CDR3 DNA sequence: TGCGCCAGCAGCCAAGGGACTAGCGGTTACGAGCAGTACGTC. The chain is built from TRBV4-1 and TRBJ2-7; 10 bases map to TRBD2. Trimming cost V 1 base and J 4 bases; bases outside gene matches: 1. CDR3 length equals 14 residues. Germline CDR1 and CDR2: MGHRA and YSYEKL.

This clonotype occurred many times. CDR3 loop: CASSQVVGTTEGRYEQYF. Written as DNA, the CDR3 is TGCGCCAGCAGCCAAGTCGTGGGGACTACTGAAGGTCGGTACGAGCAGTACTTC. The rearrangement links TRBV4-3 to TRBJ2-7, with TRBD2 matching 7 bases. The CDR3 contains 18 residues. Looked up from germline, CDR1 is LGHNA and CDR2 is YSLEER. After removal of 1 base from V and 4 bases from J, the junction contained 16 bases not matched to a gene.

This chain joins TRBV9 and TRBJ2-7, with TRBD2 matching 12 bases. With 3 bases clipped from V and 4 bases from J, the junction kept 5 bases outside the gene matches. This CDR3 contains 15 residues. Looked up from germline, CDR1 is SGDLS and CDR2 is YYNGEE. The CDR3 spells CASSARLAGVYEQYF. In DNA, the CDR3 is TGTGCCAGCAGCGCCAGACTAGCGGGAGTGTACGAGCAGTACTTC.

This clonotype was recorded many times. The chain carries TRBV5-6 and TRBJ2-1, with unresolved D. Germline-derived CDR1 and CDR2 are SGHDT and YYEEEE. The CDR3 runs 16 residues. With 1 base removed from V and 6 bases from J, the gap between germline ends came to 17 bases. The CDR3 DNA sequence: TGTGCCAGCAGCTTGCTAACGACCGTGACCCTCAATGAGCAGTTCTTC. Translating it yields CASSLLTTVTLNEQFF.

The genes are TRBV5-1 and TRBJ2-1; 9 bases fit TRBD2. CDR1 SGHRS and CDR2 YFSETQ come from the germline V gene. V shed 0 bases, J shed 8 bases, and the junction held 15 bases outside the gene matches. The length of the CDR3 is 18 residues. CDR3 DNA: TGCGCCAGCAGCTTGGCCAACGACGGGCTAGCGGGGCGTCATGAGCAGTTCTTC. This codes for CASSLANDGLAGRHEQFF.

V gene TRBV3-1 combines with J gene TRBJ2-1; D ambiguous. The CDR3 length is 13 residues. V was shortened by 0 bases and J by 9 bases, with 9 bases between the two germline ends. Germline V gene sequence: CDR1 LGHDT, CDR2 YNNKEL (reference sequence). The DNA for the CDR3 is TGTGCCAGCAGCCAAGATTTGGGAAGTGAGCAGTTCTTC. Protein: CASSQDLGSEQFF.

This clonotype was counted at least ten times. This rearrangement joins TRBV12-3 or TRBV12-4 to TRBJ1-6, with 7 positions matching TRBD1. J lost 10 bases, V lost 7 bases, and 7 bases had no gene match. The CDR3 runs 13 residues. DNA of the CDR3: TGTGCCAGCACCCGACAGGGAGGGTCACCCCTCCACTTT. Encoded protein: CASTRQGGSPLHF.

This clonotype was found many times. J is TRBJ2-3 and V is TRBV27, with D perhaps matching TRBD1 (6 bases). Germline V gene sequence: CDR1 MNHEY, CDR2 SMNVEV (reference sequence). The length of the CDR3 is 13 residues. The V end lost 3 bases, the J end lost 4 bases, and 8 bases lay between the germline ends. The DNA for the CDR3 is TGTGCCAGCAGTTTTACAGGGTCAGATACGCAGTATTTT. This gives the protein CASSFTGSDTQYF.

This clonotype appeared many times. CDR3 nucleotide sequence: TGTGCCAGCAAAATAATGAACACTGAAGCTTTCTTT. This sequence encodes CASKIMNTEAFF. J is TRBJ1-1 and V is TRBV7-9, with D unclear. The CDR3 runs 12 residues. The germline V gene has CDR1 SEHNR and CDR2 FQNEAQ (reference sequence). V shed 7 bases and J shed 0 bases, with 6 bases lying between them.

This clonotype has more than one count but fewer than ten. V gene TRBV19 combines with J gene TRBJ2-1; 7 positions match TRBD2. The CDR3 spans 15 residues. Trimming cost V 5 bases and J 2 bases; bases outside gene matches: 6. The germline V gene has CDR1 LNHDA and CDR2 SQIVND (reference sequence). The CDR3 spells CASSRRESPYNEQFF. CDR3 nucleotides: TGTGCCAGTAGTCGGCGGGAGTCCCCCTACAATGAGCAGTTCTTC.

This clonotype was detected a few times. J is TRBJ2-7 and V is TRBV9; 11 bases align to TRBD1. The CDR3 consists of 14 residues. J lost 6 bases, V lost 4 bases, and 6 bases had no gene match. Germline V CDR1 and CDR2: SGDLS, YYNGEE. The CDR3 region is CASSPGQGGGEQYF. CDR3 coding DNA: TGTGCCAGCAGCCCGGGACAGGGGGGGGGCGAGCAGTACTTC.

The CDR3 protein is CASSQVVAPKYNEQFF. The CDR3 nucleotides read TGTGCCAGCAGCCAAGTTGTTGCCCCAAAATACAATGAGCAGTTCTTC. The V gene is TRBV4-2, the J gene TRBJ2-1, with D unresolved. The CDR3 totals 16 residues. Deletions cut 1 base from V and 4 bases from J, with 14 bases between. Germline V lookup: CDR1 LGHNA, CDR2 YNFKEQ.

The chain has TRBV20-1 and TRBJ2-1, with D perhaps TRBD2 (5 bases). The CDR3 has 16 residues. Per germline, CDR1 DFQATT and CDR2 SNEGSKA (reference sequence). With 1 base removed from V and 0 bases from J, the gap between germline ends came to 13 bases. CDR3 sequence reads: CSARGADSSSYNEQFF. The CDR3 DNA sequence: TGCAGTGCTAGAGGGGCGGACTCGAGCTCCTACAATGAGCAGTTCTTC.

CDR3 DNA: TGTGCCAGCAGCTCCGGGGTAATGGACAGGGGAGAGACCCAGTACTTC. Translating it yields CASSSGVMDRGETQYF. This chain uses TRBV7-6 with TRBJ2-5, with 9 bases lining up with TRBD1. Losses at the gene ends were 4 bases for V and 4 bases for J; bases not matched to a gene: 10. Looked up from germline, CDR1 is SGHVS and CDR2 is FNYEAQ. CDR3 size: 16 residues. The full variable domain, rest sourced from reference TRBV7-6 and TRBJ2-5, is GAGVSQSPRYKVTKRGQDVALRCDPISGHVSLYWYRQALGQGPEFLTYFNYEAQQDKSGLPNDRFSAERPEGSISTLTIQRTEQRDSAMYRCASSSGVMDRGETQYFGPGTRLLVL.

The chain couples TRBV28 to TRBJ2-1; TRBD1 or TRBD2 may be the D gene (6 bases each). The CDR3 has 16 amino acids. Between the trimmed V and J ends, which lost 6 bases and 5 bases, there was a span of 20 bases. Germline V gene lookup returns CDR1 MDHEN and CDR2 SYDVKM. This CDR3 is CASSLRGAGMNNEQFF. The CDR3 region has the DNA TGTGCCAGCAGCTTGAGGGGGGCGGGCATGAACAATGAGCAGTTCTTC.

The sample holds many counts of this clonotype. The chain joins TRBV20-1 to TRBJ2-3; 9 bases fit TRBD2. Germline lookup yields CDR1 DFQATT and CDR2 SNEGSKA (reference sequence). J was trimmed by 1 base and V by 5 bases; bases with no gene match: 13. This CDR3 has 17 residues. The DNA for the CDR3 is TGCAGTGCTGAGGAGGGACCGAGCGGGAGGCGCACAGATACGCAGTATTTT. Translated: CSAEEGPSGRRTDTQYF.

This clonotype showed up many times. J is TRBJ2-2 and V is TRBV5-1, with 10 nucleotides matching TRBD2. This CDR3 contains 16 residues. CDR1 is SGHRS and CDR2 is YFSETQ in the germline V gene. Trimming took 4 bases from V and 0 from J; bases not matched to a gene: 3. This CDR3 is CASSPGLATNTGELFF. CDR3 bases: TGCGCCAGCAGCCCGGGACTAGCGACGAACACCGGGGAGCTGTTTTTT.

The chain is built from TRBV12-5 and TRBJ2-1; D might be TRBD2 (6 bases). The germline V gene has CDR1 LGHNT and CDR2 FRNRAP. The CDR3 spans 16 residues. V was cut by 3 bases and J by 5 bases, with 17 bases left in between. The CDR3 here is CASGFGGIPPNNEQFF. CDR3 nucleotide sequence: TGTGCTAGTGGTTTTGGCGGGATACCCCCTAACAATGAGCAGTTCTTC. Filled out from reference TRBV12-5 and TRBJ2-1, the complete variable domain reads DARVTQTPRHKVTEMGQEVTMRCQPILGHNTVFWYRQTMMQGLELLAYFRNRAPLDDSGMPKDRFSAEMPDATLATLKIQPSEPRDSAVYFCASGFGGIPPNNEQFFGPGTRLTVL.

The chain is built from TRBV7-8 and TRBJ2-1; D is uncertain. Trimming pared 1 base from V and 3 bases from J, leaving 10 bases between. The CDR3 contains 15 residues. CDR1 is SGHVS and CDR2 is FQNEAQ in the germline V gene. The CDR3 region is CASSLESESYNEQFF. For the CDR3, the DNA is TGTGCCAGCAGCTTAGAGTCGGAGAGCTACAATGAGCAGTTCTTC.

This clonotype was seen repeatedly, ten times or more. The chain uses TRBV29-1 and TRBJ2-1; D perhaps matches TRBD2 (5 bases). Trimming left V 4 bases short and J 1 base short, with 8 bases between. The CDR3 is made up of 13 amino acids. The V gene's germline CDR1 is SQVTM and CDR2 ANQGSEA. The DNA of the CDR3 is TGCAGCGTTGTATCGGGATCCTACAATGAGCAGTTCTTC. Amino acid sequence: CSVVSGSYNEQFF.

Many counts were recorded for this clonotype. The chain employs TRBV6-5 and TRBJ2-1; 10 nucleotides match TRBD1. The CDR3 runs 14 residues. V shed 4 bases and J 9 bases; nucleotides not matched to a gene: 6. The germline V gene encodes CDR1 MNHEY and CDR2 SVGAGI. The CDR3 bases are TGTGCCAGCAGTTCGGGACAGGGGTGGGGTGAGCAGTTCTTC. It specifies CASSSGQGWGEQFF.

This clonotype was counted between two and nine times. The chain couples TRBV5-1 to TRBJ2-1; TRBD2 might be the D (5 bases). The CDR3 sequence is 17 residues long. Trimming shortened V by 2 bases and J by 2 bases, and 17 bases separated the two germline ends. Germline V gene lookup returns CDR1 SGHRS and CDR2 YFSETQ. In DNA, the CDR3 is TGCGCCAGCAGCTTTCCTCTCCTAGCTGATACCTACAATGAGCAGTTCTTC. Its protein product is CASSFPLLADTYNEQFF.

This clonotype was counted between two and nine times. V and J are TRBV5-6 and TRBJ1-4; 7 bases align to TRBD1. Germline V gives CDR1 SGHDT, CDR2 YYEEEE. This CDR3 has 15 amino acids. V lost 4 bases to trimming and J lost 5 bases; unmatched junction nucleotides: 8. This chain's CDR3 is CASSATGTENEKLFF. DNA for the CDR3: TGTGCCAGCAGCGCAACCGGGACAGAGAATGAAAAACTGTTTTTT.